Listed below are T cell receptor beta chains from one sample, sequenced in a study of T cell repertoires in aging, cancer and after chemotherapy. MiXCR, run by TCRdb on the multiplex PCR reads, gives a single entry per CDR3 protein. The profile shows about 5,700 distinct CDR3 sequences, over 35% of them singletons. Sequenced input: blood. The receptor source for this set is a human donor with a blood cancer. CDR3s include the opening cysteine and the closing phenylalanine or tryptophan. The size entry is marked missing in some rows and otherwise reads once, few, many or a size class.

>NA|TRBV6-5
CASRKTGTVFQQYF
>NA|TRBV5-4
CASSLTAGNTEAFF
>NA|TRBV12-3/TRBV12-4
CASSLGTSKDTQYF
>few|TRBV5-4
CASSLDRGFGQPQHF
>NA|TRBV29-1
CSVERQGAPYGYTF
>NA|TRBV5-6
CASGDSSGANVLTF
>few|TRBV30
CAWSRTSGIGDTQYF
>NA|TRBV6-5
CASSATGGVYGYTF
>NA|TRBV18
CASSPPSVWGQFF
>NA|TRBV4-3
CASSLDYGEQFF
>NA|TRBV24-1
CATSDETGYTQYF
>large|TRBV6-4
CASSVTGENSPLHF
>NA|TRBV29-1
CSVDSGVSHEQYF
>few|TRBV5-5
CASSLQGREKLFF
>NA|TRBV24-1
CATSDVQQAVGTGELFF
>NA|TRBV30
CAWSKGQANEKLFF
>once|TRBV18
CASSWAATTGTGANVLTF
>NA|TRBV27
CASSLGQGFGYTF
>few|TRBV5-4
CASSYGLETQYF
>NA|TRBV6-5
CDSRRTGTTDTQYF
>NA|TRBV6-5
CASRSRGQGYSEQYF
>NA|TRBV6-5
CASKGTGAGNTIYF
>medium-sized|TRBV29-1
CSVVSGSHEKLFF
>NA|TRBV7-6
CASSLWRGGTDTQYF
>few|TRBV6-4
CASSALAGGPPDTQYF
>NA|TRBV5-4
CASSRYQGAVRITGELFF
>large|TRBV29-1
CSVEDREVNVLTF
>NA|TRBV6-5
CASTPGDEQYF
>NA|TRBV19
CSSRLTNTGELFF